The next 23 T cell receptor beta chains were all read from a single sample in a study of CD8 T cells in ankylosing spondylitis. TCRdb processed the 5' RACE reads anew with MiXCR; each CDR3 protein has one entry. The data show 340,000 or so distinct CDR3 sequences, approximately 15% seen once. Sequences were obtained from blood, either unsorted or a sorted T cell fraction (not recorded which). The receptors here all came from a male donor with ankylosing spondylitis or in good health (not recorded which).

The CDR3 coding sequence is TGTGCCAGCAGCTTATCCAGCGGGAAGGCAGATACGCAGTATTTT. Residues: CASSLSSGKADTQYF. V gene TRBV5-6 combines with J gene TRBJ2-3; 7 positions agree with TRBD2. CDR1 is SGHDT, CDR2 YYEEEE, per germline. Germline trimming cut 2 bases from V and 4 bases from J; bases unmatched to any gene: 7. This CDR3 is 15 amino acids long.

This clonotype was found a few times. The chain is built from TRBV29-1 and TRBJ1-1; TRBD1 is a possible D gene (6 bases). The CDR3 length is 13 residues. Per the germline V gene, CDR1 is SQVTM and CDR2 is ANQGSEA. The V end lost 7 bases, the J end lost 1 base, and 13 bases lay between the germline ends. As DNA, the CDR3 is TGCAGCGCCCGGGAGGGACAGAACACTGAAGCTTTCTTT. This translates into CSAREGQNTEAFF.

The chain carries TRBV20-1 and TRBJ2-3, with 14 bases aligning to TRBD2. Germline loops: CDR1 DFQATT, CDR2 SNEGSKA (reference sequence). This CDR3 comprises 16 residues. The junction had 7 bases not matched to a gene; V was cut back by 4 bases and J by 4 bases. The CDR3 reads CSATPGLAGVPDTQYF. For the CDR3, the DNA is TGCAGTGCTACCCCGGGACTAGCGGGGGTACCAGATACGCAGTATTTT.

This clonotype has more than one count but fewer than ten. V and J are TRBV11-2 and TRBJ1-2; D gene ambiguous. CDR1 is SGHAT, CDR2 FQNNGV, per germline. The CDR3 runs to 11 residues. The V end lost 4 bases, the J end lost 7 bases, and 7 bases lay between the germline ends. Here the CDR3 DNA reads TGTGCCAGCAGCTCGAACGCTGGCTACACCTTC. This codes for CASSSNAGYTF.

Many counts were recorded for this clonotype. This sequence joins TRBV12-3 or TRBV12-4 and TRBJ2-1; D is unresolved. Trimming shortened V by 5 bases and J by 6 bases, and 8 bases separated the two germline ends. This CDR3 has 12 amino acids. This chain's CDR3 is CASSPRINEQFF. CDR3 bases: TGTGCCAGCAGTCCGAGGATCAATGAGCAGTTCTTC.

The gene calls are TRBV12-3 or TRBV12-4 and TRBJ2-7; 12 bases are a match to TRBD1. The CDR3 is 15 residues long. Trimming at V came to 5 bases and at J to 9 bases, leaving 11 bases not matched to a gene. The CDR3 DNA reads as TGTGCCAGCAGTCCGCCCGGGACAGGGGGCGAGGGGCAGTACTTC. It specifies CASSPPGTGGEGQYF.

This clonotype came up once. The CDR3 sequence is CASRGGVYNEQFF. CDR3 nucleotides: TGTGCCAGCAGGGGCGGGGTATACAATGAGCAGTTCTTC. The rearrangement links TRBV7-9 to TRBJ2-1, with D maybe TRBD2 (6 bases). CDR3 length equals 13 residues. CDR1 and CDR2 from the germline V gene are SEHNR and FQNEAQ (reference sequence). The ends were cut back, 6 bases at V and 4 bases at J, with 10 bases in the middle.

This clonotype has just a few counts. The chain joins TRBV27 to TRBJ2-1; TRBD2 matches 7 bases. Germline trimming cut 0 bases from V and 6 bases from J; bases unmatched to any gene: 11. Per the germline V gene, CDR1 is MNHEY and CDR2 is SMNVEV (reference sequence). This CDR3 comprises 17 residues. As DNA, the CDR3 is TGTGCCAGCAGTTTATCGGGGGGGTTCGGAGGACTCAATGAGCAGTTCTTC. As protein: CASSLSGGFGGLNEQFF.

The genes are TRBV2 and TRBJ2-2; D remains unclear. The CDR3 is 13 residues long. Trimming pared 6 bases from V and 5 bases from J, leaving 10 bases between. Germline V gives CDR1 SNHLY, CDR2 FYNNEI. The CDR3 protein is CASRFQGTGELFF. Here the CDR3 DNA reads TGTGCCAGCAGATTTCAAGGGACCGGGGAGCTGTTTTTT.

This clonotype turned up a few times. This chain uses TRBV29-1 with TRBJ2-1, with a possible D match to TRBD2 (5 bases). Germline V gene data show CDR1 as SQVTM and CDR2 as ANQGSEA. V shed 4 bases and J shed 6 bases, with 13 bases lying between them. CDR3 size: 13 residues. The DNA of the CDR3 is TGCAGCGTTGGTGATTATCGGGGCAATGAGCAGTTCTTC. Translating gives CSVGDYRGNEQFF.

This rearrangement joins TRBV20-1 to TRBJ2-7; D ambiguous. Germline V gene sequence: CDR1 DFQATT, CDR2 SNEGSKA (reference sequence). The length of the CDR3 is 13 residues. Trimming removed 1 base from V and 6 bases from J, with 13 bases in between. The CDR3 here is CSARGEVDGEQYF. The CDR3 DNA reads TGCAGTGCTAGAGGTGAGGTGGACGGCGAGCAGTACTTC.

This clonotype was seen at least ten times. V is TRBV7-9 and J is TRBJ2-3, with unresolved D. CDR1 is SEHNR, CDR2 FQNEAQ, per germline (reference sequence). The CDR3 has 12 amino acids. The V end was cut by 0 bases, the J end by 4 bases, with 2 bases between. DNA of the CDR3: TGTGCCAGCAGCTTAGCCGCAGATACGCAGTATTTT. Encoded protein: CASSLAADTQYF. The variable domain in full, with the rest retrieved from reference TRBV7-9 and TRBJ2-3, is DTGVSQNPRHKITKRGQNVTFRCDPISEHNRLYWYRQTLGQGPEFLTYFQNEAQLEKSRLLSDRFSAERPKGSFSTLEIQRTEQGDSAMYLCASSLAADTQYFGPGTRLTVL.

The J gene is TRBJ2-1, the V gene TRBV11-2; either TRBD1 or TRBD2 may fit D (5 bases each). Germline CDR1 and CDR2: SGHAT and FQNNGV. The CDR3 runs to 15 residues. Trimming cost V 5 bases and J 7 bases, with 18 bases left between them. The CDR3 spells CASSLTGTVGNEQFF. CDR3 nucleotide sequence: TGTGCCAGCAGCCTGACCGGGACCGTAGGGAATGAGCAGTTCTTC.

The chain carries TRBV29-1 and TRBJ2-1; 10 positions match TRBD2. The junction had 10 bases not matched to a gene; V was cut back by 6 bases and J by 11 bases. Per germline, CDR1 SQVTM and CDR2 ANQGSEA. This CDR3 spans 13 amino acids. The CDR3 loop reads CSVELAGGLKQFF. CDR3 DNA: TGCAGCGTCGAGTTAGCGGGGGGATTAAAGCAGTTCTTC.

The genes are TRBV20-1 and TRBJ2-1; unclear D gene. The V gene lost 1 base and the J gene lost 7 bases, with 14 bases spanning the gap. The CDR3 is 14 amino acids. Germline assignment: CDR1 DFQATT and CDR2 SNEGSKA (reference sequence). The CDR3 DNA sequence: TGCAGTGCTAGAGCGGCGCCCGGTTGGAATGAGCAGTTCTTC. Its protein product is CSARAAPGWNEQFF.

The chain combines TRBV7-2 with TRBJ2-7, with 8 nucleotides matching TRBD1. CDR1 and CDR2 from the germline V gene are SGHTA and FQGNSA. The CDR3 loop spans 13 amino acids. V trimming: 5 bases; J trimming: 7 bases; junction bases outside the gene matches: 7. The CDR3 DNA is TGTGCCAGCAGCATACAGGGGGTGGGGGAGCAGTACTTC. Translation: CASSIQGVGEQYF.

This clonotype was recorded a few times. The chain uses TRBV5-6 and TRBJ2-1; D remains unclear. The ends were cut back, 7 bases at V and 3 bases at J, with 14 bases in the middle. Germline CDR1 and CDR2: SGHDT and YYEEEE. This CDR3 comprises 14 residues. In nucleotides, the CDR3 is TGTGCCAGCCTTGAACGTACAGTCTACAATGAGCAGTTCTTC. It yields the protein CASLERTVYNEQFF.

J is TRBJ2-4 and V is TRBV20-1; 10 bases map to TRBD1. The junction had 4 bases not matched to a gene; V was cut back by 5 bases and J by 6 bases. The CDR3 covers 13 residues. Per the germline V gene, CDR1 is DFQATT and CDR2 is SNEGSKA (reference sequence). CDR3 sequence (DNA): TGCAGTGCTGGCCGGGACAGGGGAAACATTCAGTACTTC. Its translation is CSAGRDRGNIQYF.

This clonotype has at least ten counts. The chain joins TRBV12-3 or TRBV12-4 to TRBJ1-2, with a weak D call TRBD1 (6 bases). V shed 6 bases and J shed 3 bases, with 8 bases lying between them. This CDR3 contains 12 residues. The CDR3 bases are TGTGCCAGCAGGGGGGGCGACTATGGCTACACCTTC. As protein: CASRGGDYGYTF.

The table lists this clonotype with a few counts. The rearrangement links TRBV7-2 to TRBJ2-1; D is ambiguous. This CDR3 has 11 amino acids. Germline CDR1 reads SGHTA; CDR2 reads FQGNSA. V lost 4 bases and J 9 bases, leaving 7 bases between the germline ends. In nucleotides, the CDR3 is TGTGCCAGCAGCTCTAGAGGTGAGCAGTTCTTC. Protein sequence: CASSSRGEQFF.

The V gene is TRBV2, the J gene TRBJ2-1; the match to TRBD2 covers 10 bases. Unmatched junction bases numbered 17, after V lost 6 bases and J lost 0 bases. The CDR3 runs to 20 residues. CDR1 and CDR2 from the germline V gene are SNHLY and FYNNEI. CDR3 sequence: CASRVSPGTSVGSSYNEQFF. CDR3 nucleotide sequence: TGTGCCAGCAGAGTTTCTCCCGGGACTAGCGTGGGGAGCTCCTACAATGAGCAGTTCTTC.

This clonotype was detected a few times. V and J are TRBV10-3 and TRBJ1-6; no definite D call. The CDR3 length is 15 residues. Germline V gene data show CDR1 as ENHRY and CDR2 as SYGVKD. V was shortened by 0 bases and J by 9 bases, with 12 bases between the two germline ends. CDR3 bases: TGTGCCATCAGTGAGTCGGAAGGCAGCCTTTCACCCCTCCACTTT. Translated: CAISESEGSLSPLHF.

The sample holds a few counts of this clonotype. The chain employs TRBV5-1 and TRBJ2-2; TRBD1 or TRBD2 may be the D gene (5 bases each). Germline assignment: CDR1 SGHRS and CDR2 YFSETQ. The CDR3 consists of 15 residues. The germline V and J ends were trimmed by 4 bases and 3 bases, with 13 bases remaining between them. The DNA for the CDR3 is TGCGCCAGCAGCCCGGGGACGGTGTACACCGGGGAGCTGTTTTTT. Translation gives CASSPGTVYTGELFF.